The rows below give T cell receptor beta chains drawn from one sample of a study of blood T cell repertoires in COVID-19. Sequenced by immunoSEQ multiplex PCR; TCRdb stores in-frame clones only, minus some. The table has about 150,000 clones, 84% seen once. Sequencing was carried out using peripheral blood. Source of these receptors: a man between 65 and 85 years old with acute or convalescent COVID-19. The CDR3 runs from the conserved cysteine through the conserved F or W. The D gene is left open where the match is weak. The listing skips clone size in some rows; elsewhere it reads once, few, many or a size class.

TRBJ1-1 TRBV7-3 TRBD1 - CASSADRANTEAFF TGTGCCAGCAGCGCGGACAGGGCTAACACTGAAGCTTTCTTT
TRBJ1-4 TRBV5-1 - few CASRTDMANEKLFF TGCGCCAGCAGAACGGACATGGCTAATGAAAAACTGTTTTTT
TRBJ1-6 TRBV7-2 TRBD1 - CASSLADRVYSPLHF TGTGCCAGCAGCTTAGCGGACAGGGTTTATTCACCCCTCCACTTT
TRBJ1-6 TRBV3-1/TRBV3-2 - many CASSQRSSPLHF TGTGCCAGCAGCCAGAGGAGTTCACCCCTCCACTTT
TRBJ1-5 TRBV19 TRBD1 - CASSRTGMGSNQPQHF TGTGCCAGTAGCCGGACAGGGATGGGCAGCAATCAGCCCCAGCATTTT
TRBJ2-5 TRBV5-1 - - CASSGQIGYQETQYF TGCGCCAGCAGCGGGCAGATCGGTTACCAAGAGACCCAGTACTTC
TRBJ2-6 TRBV7-2 TRBD2 once CASSQRGGAGANVLTF TGTGCCAGCAGCCAGAGGGGAGGGGCTGGGGCCAACGTCCTGACTTTC
TRBJ1-4 TRBV6-1 - - CASSGTGRATNEKLFF TGTGCCAGCAGTGGCACAGGCCGCGCAACTAATGAAAAACTGTTTTTT
TRBJ2-2 TRBV11-2 - few CASSLNRGSNTGELFF TGTGCCAGCAGCTTAAATCGAGGGAGCAACACCGGGGAGCTGTTTTTT
TRBJ1-1 TRBV6-5 TRBD1 - CASSFDRVTEAFF TGTGCCAGCAGTTTCGACAGGGTCACTGAAGCTTTCTTT
TRBJ2-1 TRBV7-8 TRBD1 - CASSHRAVGQGFLEQFF TGTGCCAGCAGCCACCGGGCCGTGGGACAGGGGTTCCTTGAGCAGTTCTTC
TRBJ2-1 TRBV19 - - CASSMLGLQNNEQFF TGTGCCAGTAGTATGTTAGGACTCCAAAACAATGAGCAGTTCTTC
TRBJ2-5 TRBV6-5 - - CASSYSRQLQETQYF TGTGCCAGCAGTTACTCGAGACAGTTACAAGAGACCCAGTACTTC
TRBJ2-3 TRBV6-5 TRBD2 - CATRSPTSGPDTQYF TGTGCCACCCGCAGCCCGACTAGCGGGCCAGATACGCAGTATTTT
TRBJ2-1 TRBV24-1 TRBD2 - CATSRASGTRDEQFF TGTGCCACCAGTAGGGCTAGCGGGACCCGGGATGAGCAGTTCTTC
TRBJ2-6 TRBV5-8 - - CASSARISGANVLTF TGTGCCAGCAGCGCGAGGATCTCTGGGGCCAACGTCCTGACTTTC
TRBJ2-7 TRBV6-1 - - CASSDGYEQYF TGTGCCAGCAGTGACGGGTACGAGCAGTACTTC
TRBJ2-2 TRBV5-4 TRBD1 - CASSLNRGGASTGELFF TGTGCCAGCAGCTTGAACAGGGGTGGGGCGAGCACCGGGGAGCTGTTTTTT
TRBJ2-6 TRBV7-3 TRBD1 few CASSLKGTGVSGANVLTF TGTGCCAGCAGCTTAAAGGGGACAGGTGTCTCTGGGGCCAACGTCCTGACTTTC
TRBJ1-2 TRBV29-1 TRBD1 - CSVERQGEGKGYTF TGCAGCGTAGAGAGACAGGGGGAAGGAAAAGGCTACACCTTC
TRBJ2-6 TRBV5-5 - - CASSLVWSSGANVLTF TGTGCCAGCAGCTTGGTATGGAGCTCTGGGGCCAACGTCCTGACTTTC
TRBJ2-3 TRBV11-2 - - CASSLRVATSTDTQYF TGTGCCAGCAGCTTAAGGGTAGCGACTAGCACAGATACGCAGTATTTT